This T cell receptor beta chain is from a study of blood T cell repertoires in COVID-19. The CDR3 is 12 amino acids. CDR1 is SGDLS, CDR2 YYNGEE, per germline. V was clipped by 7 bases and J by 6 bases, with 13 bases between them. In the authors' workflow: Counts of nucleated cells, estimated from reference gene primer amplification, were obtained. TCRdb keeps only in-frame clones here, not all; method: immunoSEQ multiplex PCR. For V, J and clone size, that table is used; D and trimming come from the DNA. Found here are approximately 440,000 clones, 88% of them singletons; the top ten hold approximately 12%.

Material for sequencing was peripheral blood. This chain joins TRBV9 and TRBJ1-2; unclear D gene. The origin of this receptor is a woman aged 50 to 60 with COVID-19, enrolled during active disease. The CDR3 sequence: CASSRAGDGYTF. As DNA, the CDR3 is TGTGCCAGCTCCCGGGCGGGTGATGGCTACACCTTC.